This entry is about one T cell receptor beta chain. Germline loops: CDR1 MNHNS, CDR2 SASEGT. The CDR3 contains 19 residues. Trimming shortened V by 3 bases and J by 1 base, and 25 bases separated the two germline ends. Profiling relied on immunoSEQ multiplex PCR, and the TCRdb table lists in-frame clones only, not all of them. The table has hundreds of thousands of clones, around four fifths seen once. The record originates from a study of shared clonotypes between healthy human individuals. The chain uses TRBV6-1 and TRBJ2-7, with D tentatively TRBD2 (6 bases). The source material was memory CD4+ T cells sorted from blood. Subset reported: CD45RA-negative fraction. This sequence was found in a young woman in good health. CDR3 sequence (DNA): TGTGCCAGCAGTGAGTTGGTAGCGGCCGCCACTCGCCAATCCTACGAGCAGTACTTC. This encodes CASSELVAAATRQSYEQYF.